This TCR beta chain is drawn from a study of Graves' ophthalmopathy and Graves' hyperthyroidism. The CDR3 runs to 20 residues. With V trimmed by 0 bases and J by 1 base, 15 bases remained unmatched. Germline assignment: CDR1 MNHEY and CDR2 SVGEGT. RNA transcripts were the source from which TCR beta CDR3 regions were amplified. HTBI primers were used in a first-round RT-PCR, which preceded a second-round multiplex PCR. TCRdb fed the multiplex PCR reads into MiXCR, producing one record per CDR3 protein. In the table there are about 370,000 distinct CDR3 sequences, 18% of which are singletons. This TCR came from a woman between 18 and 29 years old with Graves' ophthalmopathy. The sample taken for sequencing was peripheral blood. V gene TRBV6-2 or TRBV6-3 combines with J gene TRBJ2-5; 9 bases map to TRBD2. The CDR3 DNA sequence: TGTGCCAGCAGTTACTCGAGTCTAGCGGGGACGCCAGAGGGCCAAGAGACCCAGTACTTC. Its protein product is CASSYSSLAGTPEGQETQYF.